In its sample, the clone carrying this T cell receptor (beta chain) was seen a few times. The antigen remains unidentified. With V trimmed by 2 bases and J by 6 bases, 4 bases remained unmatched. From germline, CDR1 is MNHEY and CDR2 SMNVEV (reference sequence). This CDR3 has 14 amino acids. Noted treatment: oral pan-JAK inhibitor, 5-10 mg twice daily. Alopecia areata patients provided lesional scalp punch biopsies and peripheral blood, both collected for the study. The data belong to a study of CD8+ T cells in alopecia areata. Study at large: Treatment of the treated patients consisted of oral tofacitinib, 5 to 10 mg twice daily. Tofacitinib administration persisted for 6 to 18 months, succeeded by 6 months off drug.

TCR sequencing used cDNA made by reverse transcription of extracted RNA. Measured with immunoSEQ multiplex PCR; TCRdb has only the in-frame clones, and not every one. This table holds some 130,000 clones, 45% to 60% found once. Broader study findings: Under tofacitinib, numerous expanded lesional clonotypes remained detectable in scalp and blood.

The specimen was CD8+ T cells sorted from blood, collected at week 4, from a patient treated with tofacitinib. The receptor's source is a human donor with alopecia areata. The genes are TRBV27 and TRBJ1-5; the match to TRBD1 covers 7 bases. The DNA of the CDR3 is TGTGCCAGCAGTTTAATGGCAGGGGGTCAGCCCCAGCATTTT. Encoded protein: CASSLMAGGQPQHF.